A single sample gave rise to the 17 T cell receptor beta chains below, sequenced in a study of molecular identifiers for immune sequencing clone quantification. In TCRdb, the PCR reads were re-called with MiXCR into one record per CDR3 protein. The sample comprises hundreds of thousands of distinct CDR3 sequences, about 25% of which are singletons, and 0.7% to 0.95% rests with the top ten. Sequencing was performed on naive CD8+ T cells from blood, with Jurkat cell RNA spiked in. The subset here: FACS-sorted CD8+CD4-CCR7+CD45RA+ naive T cells. The source of these receptors is a human donor in good health. Some libraries in this study had Jurkat cell RNA spiked in.

This clonotype was seen repeatedly, ten times or more. The chain couples TRBV18 to TRBJ1-5; 10 nucleotides agree with TRBD1. Germline CDR1 KGHSH, CDR2 LQKENI. The CDR3 has 18 residues. The ends lost 5 bases at V and 6 bases at J; junction bases unmatched: 16. The DNA for the CDR3 is TGTGCCAGCTCAGCCCGAATAGGGACAGGGGAACAAGGTCAGCCCCAGCATTTT. Protein sequence: CASSARIGTGEQGQPQHF.

The chain combines TRBV6-5 with TRBJ1-3; D is unresolved. V lost 2 bases and J 2 bases, leaving 7 bases between the germline ends. The CDR3 is 14 residues long. CDR1 and CDR2 from the germline V gene are MNHEY and SVGAGI. This CDR3 is CASSYRAAGNTIYF. The CDR3 region has the DNA TGTGCCAGCAGTTACCGGGCAGCTGGAAACACCATATATTTT.

The V and J genes are TRBV20-1 and TRBJ2-2; 12 bases align to TRBD2. The CDR3 has 17 amino acids. The J segment lost 3 bases and the V segment lost 0 bases, leaving 5 bases of the junction unmatched. CDR1 and CDR2 (germline): DFQATT, SNEGSKA (reference sequence). The CDR3 protein is CSAREGLAGSDTGELFF. For the CDR3, the DNA is TGCAGTGCTAGAGAAGGACTAGCGGGATCGGACACCGGGGAGCTGTTTTTT.

On this clonotype: A clone one base away is much larger, so this may be a read error. This chain links TRBV2 with TRBJ2-3; 8 bases map to TRBD2. This CDR3 is built from 13 residues. The germline CDR1 and CDR2 sequences are SNHLY and FYNNEI. Trimming at V came to 6 bases and at J to 4 bases, leaving 3 bases not matched to a gene. CDR3 amino acids: CASSGRAADTQYF. In DNA, the CDR3 is TGTGCCAGCAGCGGGAGGGCCGCAGATACGCAGTATTTT.

This clonotype came up many times. This chain joins TRBV7-6 and TRBJ2-7; 7 bases map to TRBD1. Unmatched junction bases numbered 4, after V lost 2 bases and J lost 3 bases. Germline assignment: CDR1 SGHVS and CDR2 FNYEAQ. The CDR3 runs 14 residues. The CDR3 sequence: CASSLQQGFYEQYF. The CDR3 region has the DNA TGTGCCAGCAGCTTACAACAGGGGTTCTACGAGCAGTACTTC.

This clonotype showed up just a few times. This chain joins TRBV19 and TRBJ1-1; D not resolved. Germline V gene data show CDR1 as LNHDA and CDR2 as SQIVND (reference sequence). This CDR3 is built from 13 residues. Trimming removed 1 base at V and 0 bases at J, with 3 bases between. As DNA, the CDR3 is TGTGCCAGTAGTATAGCCATGAACACTGAAGCTTTCTTT. Translation gives CASSIAMNTEAFF.

This clonotype was counted at least ten times. The chain recombines TRBV12-3 or TRBV12-4 with TRBJ2-5, with D perhaps assigned TRBD1 or TRBD2 (5 bases each). The CDR3 extends over 13 amino acids. V was trimmed by 6 bases and J by 9 bases, leaving 17 bases between them. In nucleotides, the CDR3 is TGTGCCAGCAGCCGAGTGCTCCGGGACCCCCAGTACTTC. Its protein product is CASSRVLRDPQYF.

As to this clonotype: This may arise from a read error, as a much more abundant clone is one base away. The chain employs TRBV20-1 and TRBJ2-5, with TRBD2 matching over 12 bases. Germline V lookup: CDR1 DFQATT, CDR2 SNEGSKA (reference sequence). There are 12 residues in the CDR3. The CDR3 here is CRVTSGGETLYF. DNA of the CDR3: TGCAGGGTGACTAGCGGGGGTGAGACCCTGTACTTC.

This clonotype occurred many times. The chain joins TRBV7-9 to TRBJ1-1; D is unresolved. The CDR3 length is 13 residues. CDR1 and CDR2 (germline): SEHNR, FQNEAQ (reference sequence). V dropped 2 bases and J dropped 10 bases, with 14 bases sitting between them. The CDR3 coding sequence is TGTGCCAGCAGCTTAAGCCAACGGGAGGTAGCTTTCTTT. Protein: CASSLSQREVAFF.

This clonotype was counted ten times or more. The chain joins TRBV4-3 to TRBJ1-1; a possible D gene is TRBD1 (5 bases). The CDR3 contains 14 residues. Trimming cost V 0 bases and J 6 bases, with 11 bases left between them. Germline lookup yields CDR1 LGHNA and CDR2 YSLEER. The CDR3 loop reads CASSQDISGAEAFF. In DNA form, the CDR3 reads TGCGCCAGCAGCCAAGATATTTCGGGGGCTGAAGCTTTCTTT.

The rearrangement links TRBV4-1 to TRBJ2-1; 9 nucleotides agree with TRBD1. The CDR3 consists of 17 residues. In germline, CDR1 is MGHRA, CDR2 YSYEKL. Losses at the gene ends were 0 bases for V and 6 bases for J; bases not matched to a gene: 9. The CDR3 spells CASSQDLGQGFSNEQFF. The CDR3 DNA reads TGCGCCAGCAGCCAAGATTTAGGACAGGGGTTTAGCAATGAGCAGTTCTTC.

The chain recombines TRBV7-9 with TRBJ2-7, with D possibly TRBD2 on 6 matching bases. CDR1 and CDR2 from the germline V gene are SEHNR and FQNEAQ (reference sequence). CDR3 length equals 15 residues. V was clipped by 5 bases and J by 6 bases, with 20 bases between them. The CDR3 here is CASSPPSAGSREQYF. In nucleotides, the CDR3 is TGTGCCAGCAGCCCCCCCTCGGCGGGGAGCCGCGAGCAGTACTTC. The whole variable domain, remainder taken from reference TRBV7-9 and TRBJ2-7, is DTGVSQNPRHKITKRGQNVTFRCDPISEHNRLYWYRQTLGQGPEFLTYFQNEAQLEKSRLLSDRFSAERPKGSFSTLEIQRTEQGDSAMYLCASSPPSAGSREQYFGPGTRLTVT.

This clonotype has ten or more counts. V is TRBV13 and J is TRBJ2-7; D might be TRBD2 (6 bases). The CDR3 covers 12 residues. The germline gives CDR1 PRHDT, CDR2 FYEKMQ (reference sequence). V was pared by 5 bases and J by 6 bases, with 11 bases between. The CDR3 bases are TGTGCCAGCAGCCTCAAAGCGGGCGAGCAGTACTTC. Its protein is CASSLKAGEQYF.

In its sample, this clonotype was seen a few times. The chain joins TRBV27 to TRBJ2-3; D possibly uses TRBD1 or TRBD2 (6 bases each). The CDR3 consists of 15 residues. The germline V gene has CDR1 MNHEY and CDR2 SMNVEV (reference sequence). Trimming removed 3 bases at V and 6 bases at J, with 16 bases between. The CDR3 region has the DNA TGTGCCAGCAGTTTCGGGGGCAGGGAGAGGGATACGCAGTATTTT. Its protein product is CASSFGGRERDTQYF.

This clonotype was recorded many times. The rearrangement uses TRBV7-8 and TRBJ2-1; TRBD2 agrees at 13 bases. CDR1 and CDR2 from the germline V gene are SGHVS and FQNEAQ. The V segment lost 5 bases and the J segment 5 bases; nucleotides outside the gene matches: 6. The CDR3 has 16 residues. Here the CDR3 DNA reads TGTGCCAGCAGCCCACTAGCGGGGGGGCTCCACAATGAGCAGTTCTTC. This encodes CASSPLAGGLHNEQFF. Together with reference TRBV7-8 and TRBJ2-1, the CDR3 gives the full variable domain: GAGVSQSPRYKVAKRGQDVALRCDPISGHVSLFWYQQALGQGPEFLTYFQNEAQLDKSGLPSDRFFAERPEGSVSTLKIQRTQQEDSAVYLCASSPLAGGLHNEQFFGPGTRLTVL.

Comments on this clonotype: One end of the junction is discordant with germline, which a read error may explain. This rearrangement joins TRBV28 to TRBJ2-3; unclear D gene. The CDR3 is 11 amino acids. Germline loops: CDR1 MDHEN, CDR2 SYDVKM. The CDR3 region has the DNA TGTGCCAGCAGCCGCACAGATACGCCGTCTTTT. As protein: CASSRTDTPSF. Combining the CDR3 with reference TRBV28 and TRBJ2-3 gives the whole variable domain DVKVTQSSRYLVKRTGEKVFLECVQDMDHENMFWYRQDPGLGLRLIYFSYDVKMKEKGDIPEGYSVSREKKERFSLILESASTNQTSMYLCASSRTDTPSFGPGTRLTVL.

This clonotype was recorded at least ten times. For the CDR3, the DNA is TGTGCCATCAGTGAGTGGGTGGAAAAGCCCCCAGATACGCAGTATTTT. This sequence encodes CAISEWVEKPPDTQYF. V is TRBV10-3 and J is TRBJ2-3; no firm D call. In germline, CDR1 is ENHRY, CDR2 SYGVKD. CDR3 length equals 16 residues. V was shortened by 1 base and J by 4 bases, with 15 bases between the two germline ends.